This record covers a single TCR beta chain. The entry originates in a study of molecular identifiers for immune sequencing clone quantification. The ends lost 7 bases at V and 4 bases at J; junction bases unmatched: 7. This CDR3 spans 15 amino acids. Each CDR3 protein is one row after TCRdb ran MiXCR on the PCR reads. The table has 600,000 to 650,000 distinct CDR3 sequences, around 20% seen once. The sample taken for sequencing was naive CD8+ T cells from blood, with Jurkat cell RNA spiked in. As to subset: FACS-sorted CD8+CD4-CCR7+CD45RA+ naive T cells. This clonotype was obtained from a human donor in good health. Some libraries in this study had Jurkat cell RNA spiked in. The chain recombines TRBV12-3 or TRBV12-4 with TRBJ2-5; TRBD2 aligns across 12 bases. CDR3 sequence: CASTSSGGAGETQYF. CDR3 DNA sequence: TGTGCCAGCACCTCTAGCGGGGGGGCGGGAGAGACCCAGTACTTC.